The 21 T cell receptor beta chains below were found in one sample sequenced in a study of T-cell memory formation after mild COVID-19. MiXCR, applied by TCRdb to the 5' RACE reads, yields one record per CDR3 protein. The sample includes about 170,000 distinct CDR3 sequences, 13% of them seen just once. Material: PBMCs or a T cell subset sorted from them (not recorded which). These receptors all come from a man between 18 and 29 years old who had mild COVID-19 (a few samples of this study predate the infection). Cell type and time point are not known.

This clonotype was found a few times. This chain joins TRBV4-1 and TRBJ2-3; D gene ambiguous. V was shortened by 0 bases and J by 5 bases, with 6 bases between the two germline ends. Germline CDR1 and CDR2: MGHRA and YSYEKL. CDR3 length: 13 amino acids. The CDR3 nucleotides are TGCGCCAGCAGCCAAGAATTAGGAGATACGCAGTATTTT. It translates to CASSQELGDTQYF.

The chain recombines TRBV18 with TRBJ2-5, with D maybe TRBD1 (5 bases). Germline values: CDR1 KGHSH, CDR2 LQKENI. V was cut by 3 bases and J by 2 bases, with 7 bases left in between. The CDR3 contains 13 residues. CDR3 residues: CASSPTEQETQYF. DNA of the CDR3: TGTGCCAGCTCACCGACAGAACAAGAGACCCAGTACTTC.

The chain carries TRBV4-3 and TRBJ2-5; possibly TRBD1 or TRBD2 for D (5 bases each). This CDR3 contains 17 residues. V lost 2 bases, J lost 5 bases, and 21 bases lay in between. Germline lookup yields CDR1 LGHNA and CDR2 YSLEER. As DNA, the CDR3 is TGCGCCAGCAGCCAAACTCCGGGACCAGCTCCAGGGGAGACCCAGTACTTC. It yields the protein CASSQTPGPAPGETQYF.

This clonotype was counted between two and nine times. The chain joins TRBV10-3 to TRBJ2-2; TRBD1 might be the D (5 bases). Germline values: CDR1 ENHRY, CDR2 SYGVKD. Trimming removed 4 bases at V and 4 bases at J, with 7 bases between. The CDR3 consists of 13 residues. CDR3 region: CAISAGFTGELFF. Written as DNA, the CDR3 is TGTGCCATCAGTGCAGGGTTCACCGGGGAGCTGTTTTTT.

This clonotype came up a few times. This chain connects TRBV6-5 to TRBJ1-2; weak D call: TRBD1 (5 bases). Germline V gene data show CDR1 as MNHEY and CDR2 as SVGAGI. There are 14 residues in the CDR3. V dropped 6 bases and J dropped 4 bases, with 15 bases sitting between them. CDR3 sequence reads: CASRLFQGGYGYTF. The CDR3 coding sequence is TGTGCCAGCAGACTGTTTCAGGGAGGCTATGGCTACACCTTC.

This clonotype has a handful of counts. This CDR3 reads CASSMGLAGSSYNEQFF. The DNA of the CDR3 is TGTGCCAGCAGCATGGGACTAGCGGGGAGCTCCTACAATGAGCAGTTCTTC. This chain joins TRBV7-8 and TRBJ2-1; 13 positions agree with TRBD2. The CDR3 is 17 residues long. Germline assignment: CDR1 SGHVS and CDR2 FQNEAQ. The junction had 4 bases not matched to a gene; V was cut back by 5 bases and J by 0 bases.

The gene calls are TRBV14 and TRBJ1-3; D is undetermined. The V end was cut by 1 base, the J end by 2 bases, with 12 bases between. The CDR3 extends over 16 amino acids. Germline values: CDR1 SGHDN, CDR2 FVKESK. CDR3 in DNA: TGTGCCAGCAGCCAAGGGCTTGGAGTTCCTGGAAACACCATATATTTT. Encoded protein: CASSQGLGVPGNTIYF.

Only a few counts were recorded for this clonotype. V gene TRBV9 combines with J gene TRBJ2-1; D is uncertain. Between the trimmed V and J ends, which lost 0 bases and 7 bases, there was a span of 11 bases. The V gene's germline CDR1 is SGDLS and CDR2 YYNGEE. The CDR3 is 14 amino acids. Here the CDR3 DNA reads TGTGCCAGCAGCGTAGCTGTAGCTCGAAATGAGCAGTTCTTC. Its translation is CASSVAVARNEQFF.

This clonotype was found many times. The CDR3 coding sequence is TGCGCCAGCAGCCTACAGGGTGAATCACCCCTCCACTTT. Encoded protein: CASSLQGESPLHF. The rearrangement joins TRBV5-1 to TRBJ1-6, with D possibly being TRBD1 (6 bases). The V and J ends lost 4 bases and 10 bases respectively, with 12 bases between them. This CDR3 region has 13 residues. In germline, CDR1 is SGHRS, CDR2 YFSETQ.

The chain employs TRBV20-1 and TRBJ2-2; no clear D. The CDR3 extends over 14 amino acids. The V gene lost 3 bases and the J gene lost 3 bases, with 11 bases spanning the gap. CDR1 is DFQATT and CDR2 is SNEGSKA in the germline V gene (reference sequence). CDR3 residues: CSARYLRDTGELFF. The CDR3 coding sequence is TGCAGTGCTAGGTATTTGCGAGACACCGGGGAGCTGTTTTTT.

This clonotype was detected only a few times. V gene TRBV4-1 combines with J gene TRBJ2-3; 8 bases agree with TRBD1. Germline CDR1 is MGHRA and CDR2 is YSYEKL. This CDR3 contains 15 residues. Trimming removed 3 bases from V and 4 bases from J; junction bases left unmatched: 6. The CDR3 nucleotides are TGCGCCAGCAGCCAGCAGGGGGCGAGGGCAGATACGCAGTATTTT. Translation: CASSQQGARADTQYF.

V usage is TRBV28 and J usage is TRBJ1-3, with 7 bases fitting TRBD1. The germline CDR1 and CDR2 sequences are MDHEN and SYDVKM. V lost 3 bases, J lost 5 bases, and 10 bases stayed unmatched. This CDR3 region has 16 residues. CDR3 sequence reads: CASSFAPGQRRNTIYF. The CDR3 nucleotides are TGTGCCAGCAGTTTTGCCCCGGGACAGCGACGAAACACCATATATTTT. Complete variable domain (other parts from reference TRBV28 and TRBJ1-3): DVKVTQSSRYLVKRTGEKVFLECVQDMDHENMFWYRQDPGLGLRLIYFSYDVKMKEKGDIPEGYSVSREKKERFSLILESASTNQTSMYLCASSFAPGQRRNTIYFGEGSWLTVV.

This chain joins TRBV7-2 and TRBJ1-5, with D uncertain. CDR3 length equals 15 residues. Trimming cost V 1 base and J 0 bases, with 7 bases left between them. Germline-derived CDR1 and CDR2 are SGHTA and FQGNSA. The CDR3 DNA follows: TGTGCCAGCAGCTTAGACGGCTATAGCAATCAGCCCCAGCATTTT. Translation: CASSLDGYSNQPQHF.

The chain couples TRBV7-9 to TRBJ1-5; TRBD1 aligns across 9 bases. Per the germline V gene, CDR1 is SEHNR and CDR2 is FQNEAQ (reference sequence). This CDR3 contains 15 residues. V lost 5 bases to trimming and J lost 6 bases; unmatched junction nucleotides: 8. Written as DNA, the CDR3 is TGTGCCAGCAGCCGGGGCGGACAGGGGAGTCAGCCCCAGCATTTT. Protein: CASSRGGQGSQPQHF. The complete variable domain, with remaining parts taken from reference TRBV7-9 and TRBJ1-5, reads DTGVSQNPRHKITKRGQNVTFRCDPISEHNRLYWYRQTLGQGPEFLTYFQNEAQLEKSRLLSDRFSAERPKGSFSTLEIQRTEQGDSAMYLCASSRGGQGSQPQHFGDGTRLSIL.

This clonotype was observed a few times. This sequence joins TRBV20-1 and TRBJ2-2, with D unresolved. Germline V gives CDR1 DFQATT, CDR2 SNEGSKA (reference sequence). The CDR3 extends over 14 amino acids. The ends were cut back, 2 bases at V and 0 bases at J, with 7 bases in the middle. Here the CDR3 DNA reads TGCAGTGCTAGAAGGTATCCGAACACCGGGGAGCTGTTTTTT. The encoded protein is CSARRYPNTGELFF.

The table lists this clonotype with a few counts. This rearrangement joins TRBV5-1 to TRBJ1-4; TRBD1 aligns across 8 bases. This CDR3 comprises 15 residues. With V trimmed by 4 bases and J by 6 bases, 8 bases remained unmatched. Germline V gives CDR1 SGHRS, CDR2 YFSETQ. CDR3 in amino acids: CASSLFGTGDEKLFF. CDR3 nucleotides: TGCGCCAGCAGCCTGTTTGGGACAGGAGATGAAAAACTGTTTTTT.

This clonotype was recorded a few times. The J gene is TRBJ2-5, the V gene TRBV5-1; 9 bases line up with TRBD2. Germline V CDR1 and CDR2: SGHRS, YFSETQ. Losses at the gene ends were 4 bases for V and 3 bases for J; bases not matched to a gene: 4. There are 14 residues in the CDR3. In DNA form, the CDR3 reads TGCGCCAGCAGCGGGATAGCGGGGGAAGAGACCCAGTACTTC. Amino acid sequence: CASSGIAGEETQYF.

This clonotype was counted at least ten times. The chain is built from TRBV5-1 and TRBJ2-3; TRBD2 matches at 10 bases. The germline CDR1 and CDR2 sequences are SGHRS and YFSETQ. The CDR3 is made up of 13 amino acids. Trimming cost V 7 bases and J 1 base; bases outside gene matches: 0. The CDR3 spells CASGTSGTDTQYF. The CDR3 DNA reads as TGCGCCAGCGGGACTAGCGGCACAGATACGCAGTATTTT.

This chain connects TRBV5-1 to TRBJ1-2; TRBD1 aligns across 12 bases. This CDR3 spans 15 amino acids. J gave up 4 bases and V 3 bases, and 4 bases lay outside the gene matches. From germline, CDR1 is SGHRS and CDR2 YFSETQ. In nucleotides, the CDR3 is TGCGCCAGCAGCTGGGGACAGGGGGCCGGCTATGGCTACACCTTC. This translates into CASSWGQGAGYGYTF.

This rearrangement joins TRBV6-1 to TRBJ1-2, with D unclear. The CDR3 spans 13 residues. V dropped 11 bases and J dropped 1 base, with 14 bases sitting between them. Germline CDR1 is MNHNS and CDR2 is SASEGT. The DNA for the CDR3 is TGTGCCGGCCGGGAGGATCTTAACTATGGCTACACCTTC. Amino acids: CAGREDLNYGYTF.

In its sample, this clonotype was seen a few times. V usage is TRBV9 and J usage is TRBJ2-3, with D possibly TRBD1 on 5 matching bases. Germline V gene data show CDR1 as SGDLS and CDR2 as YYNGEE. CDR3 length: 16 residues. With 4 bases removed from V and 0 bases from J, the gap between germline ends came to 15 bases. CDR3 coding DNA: TGTGCCAGCAGCTCCCGACCAGGGTCGAGCACAGATACGCAGTATTTT. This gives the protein CASSSRPGSSTDTQYF.